The sequence of this TCR beta chain was determined in a study of early T cells in non-severe SARS-CoV-2 infection. Whole-study context: The study sequenced bulk RNA from unsorted whole blood, with chains unpaired. Findings of the study overall: CD4 and private specificities were missed by VDJdb matching, which favored anti-spike CD8 responses.

In the library, individual cDNA molecules carried attached unique molecular identifiers. Each CDR3 protein gets one entry after TCRdb re-called the 5' RACE reads with MiXCR. The data show 70,000 or so distinct CDR3 sequences, with 12% seen just once and around 1.3% held by the top ten. V lost 6 bases and J lost 0, with 12 bases in between. The CDR3 covers 14 residues. Per the germline V gene, CDR1 is DFQATT and CDR2 is SNEGSKA (reference sequence). This clonotype was seen more than once but under ten times. The antigen remains undetermined. The receptor comes from an adult who was a healthcare worker with PCR-confirmed SARS-CoV-2 infection or an uninfected control (not recorded which). The rearrangement joins TRBV20-1 to TRBJ2-1; TRBD2 is a possible D gene (7 bases). Sequencing was performed on whole blood. The CDR3 is CSARGGSSYNEQFF. The CDR3 bases are TGCAGTGCCAGGGGCGGGAGCTCCTACAATGAGCAGTTCTTC.